The 15 T cell receptor beta chains below all came from one sample that was sequenced in a study of T cell changes during pregnancy in multiple sclerosis. This table comes from immunoSEQ multiplex PCR, and its TCRdb copy is limited to in-frame clones, with some not included. Of about 58,000 clones listed, roughly 93% are singletons. Sequencing was performed on CD8+ T cells from peripheral blood mononuclear cells, taken in the second trimester of pregnancy. These TCRs come from a female donor with multiple sclerosis, enrolled in a pregnancy study.

The V gene is TRBV2, the J gene TRBJ2-1, with no clear D. V gave up 4 bases and J gave up 2 bases, with 3 bases separating them. The CDR3 totals 12 residues. The germline gives CDR1 SNHLY, CDR2 FYNNEI. CDR3 DNA: TGTGCCAGCAGTGGCGCCTACAATGAGCAGTTCTTC. This encodes CASSGAYNEQFF.

The rearrangement links TRBV5-1 to TRBJ1-1; 7 bases are shared with TRBD1. V was clipped by 1 base and J by 1 base; unmatched bases: 4. The CDR3 length is 15 residues. CDR1 and CDR2 (germline): SGHRS, YFSETQ. CDR3 sequence reads: CASSLTGQQNTEAFF. The DNA of the CDR3 is TGCGCCAGCAGCTTGACGGGACAGCAGAACACTGAAGCTTTCTTT.

The rearrangement links TRBV2 to TRBJ1-5; a weak D match, TRBD1 (6 bases). This CDR3 spans 16 amino acids. CDR1 SNHLY and CDR2 FYNNEI come from the germline V gene. The ends were cut back, 6 bases at V and 3 bases at J, with 18 bases in the middle. As DNA, the CDR3 is TGTGCCAGCAGGAAACAGGGAAGTCTTGCCAATCAGCCCCAGCATTTT. This encodes CASRKQGSLANQPQHF. The full variable domain, with the rest looked up from reference TRBV2 and TRBJ1-5, is EPEVTQTPSHQVTQMGQEVILRCVPISNHLYFYWYRQILGQKVEFLVSFYNNEISEKSEIFDDQFSVERPDGSNFTLKIRSTKLEDSAMYFCASRKQGSLANQPQHFGDGTRLSIL.

The chain combines TRBV15 with TRBJ2-1; 7 nucleotides align to TRBD1. CDR1 is LNHNV, CDR2 YYDKDF, per germline (reference sequence). J lost 3 bases, V lost 8 bases, and 7 bases had no gene match. CDR3 length: 14 amino acids. The CDR3 DNA is TGTGCCACCTTGCGGACAGGAGGCTACAATGAGCAGTTCTTC. It codes for CATLRTGGYNEQFF.

V is TRBV5-4 and J is TRBJ2-1, with D possibly TRBD2 on 6 matching bases. V lost 0 bases and J lost 3, with 10 bases in between. There are 15 residues in the CDR3. Germline CDR1 and CDR2: SGHNT and YYREEE (reference sequence). CDR3 in amino acids: CASSLEVGGYNEQFF. In DNA, the CDR3 is TGTGCCAGCAGCTTGGAAGTGGGAGGCTACAATGAGCAGTTCTTC.

J is TRBJ2-7 and V is TRBV27, with TRBD1 as a possible D gene (5 bases). V lost 8 bases, J lost 6 bases, and 17 bases lay in between. Germline lookup yields CDR1 MNHEY and CDR2 SMNVEV (reference sequence). This CDR3 spans 13 amino acids. In nucleotides, the CDR3 is TGTGCCAGCCAACACAGGCCTGACGCCGAGCAGTACTTC. Amino acids: CASQHRPDAEQYF.

The rearrangement joins TRBV5-1 to TRBJ1-1; TRBD1 is a possible D gene (5 bases). Trimming took off 0 bases at V and 7 bases at J, with 16 bases between the two ends. The CDR3 contains 15 residues. Germline CDR1 SGHRS, CDR2 YFSETQ. CDR3 in DNA: TGCGCCAGCAGCTTGGTGGGGGGAGACTGGGATGAAGCTTTCTTT. It encodes CASSLVGGDWDEAFF.

This CDR3 reads CASSQERSGPSYEQYF. CDR3 DNA sequence: TGTGCCAGCAGCCAAGAAAGGAGCGGCCCCTCCTACGAGCAGTACTTC. The V gene is TRBV4-2, the J gene TRBJ2-7, with D possibly being TRBD2 (5 bases). CDR1 is LGHNA, CDR2 YNFKEQ, per germline. The CDR3 sequence is 16 residues long. Deletions cut 0 bases from V and 0 bases from J, with 12 bases between.

This chain joins TRBV13 and TRBJ1-5, with D tentatively TRBD1 (6 bases). Germline values: CDR1 PRHDT, CDR2 FYEKMQ (reference sequence). This CDR3 comprises 14 residues. V lost 2 bases and J 2 bases, leaving 7 bases between the germline ends. CDR3 residues: CASSLRQGNQPQHF. The CDR3 coding sequence is TGTGCCAGCAGCTTAAGACAGGGCAATCAGCCCCAGCATTTT. Filled out from reference TRBV13 and TRBJ1-5, the complete variable domain reads AAGVIQSPRHLIKEKRETATLKCYPIPRHDTVYWYQQGPGQDPQFLISFYEKMQSDKGSIPDRFSAQQFSDYHSELNMSSLELGDSALYFCASSLRQGNQPQHFGDGTRLSIL.

In this sample, this clone turned up once. This chain joins TRBV5-5 and TRBJ2-2; possibly TRBD1 for D (5 bases). CDR1 is SGHKS and CDR2 is YYEKEE in the germline V gene (reference sequence). Trimming stripped 0 bases from V and 7 bases from J, with 13 bases between. The CDR3 is 15 residues long. CDR3 in DNA: TGTGCCAGCAGCTTGGAAAGGACAAGGATCGGGGAGCTGTTTTTT. This gives the protein CASSLERTRIGELFF.

Here the CDR3 DNA reads TGCAGCGTTTTTAAAACCCGGACAGGGGGTTGGTACGAGCAGTACTTC. Translating it yields CSVFKTRTGGWYEQYF. The gene calls are TRBV29-1 and TRBJ2-7, with 10 bases that match TRBD1. The CDR3 has 16 amino acids. With V trimmed by 5 bases and J by 4 bases, 14 bases remained unmatched. Germline CDR1 SQVTM, CDR2 ANQGSEA.

This clone was detected only once. V gene TRBV7-2 combines with J gene TRBJ2-2, with 9 bases fitting TRBD1. CDR1 is SGHTA and CDR2 is FQGNSA in the germline V gene. This CDR3 spans 16 amino acids. The J segment lost 3 bases and the V segment lost 5 bases, leaving 7 bases of the junction unmatched. The CDR3 DNA is TGTGCCAGCAGCGACCTCGGACAGGGGCACACCGGGGAGCTGTTTTTT. This codes for CASSDLGQGHTGELFF.

CDR3 bases: TGTGCCAGCAGTTTAACAGGGCAAGACTACGAGCAGTACTTC. It codes for CASSLTGQDYEQYF. The chain couples TRBV27 to TRBJ2-7; D is possibly TRBD1 (6 bases). The CDR3 totals 14 residues. Trimming left V 2 bases short and J 3 bases short, with 11 bases between. Looked up from germline, CDR1 is MNHEY and CDR2 is SMNVEV (reference sequence).

The chain couples TRBV6-5 to TRBJ1-5, with D possibly being TRBD1 (5 bases). Germline V gene lookup returns CDR1 MNHEY and CDR2 SVGAGI. CDR3 size: 14 residues. Trimming took off 6 bases at V and 5 bases at J, with 14 bases between the two ends. CDR3 DNA: TGTGCCAGCAGCCACGGGGGGGAACATCAGCCCCAGCATTTT. Amino acids: CASSHGGEHQPQHF.

The chain combines TRBV28 with TRBJ2-7; 13 bases are shared with TRBD2. In germline, CDR1 is MDHEN, CDR2 SYDVKM. With V trimmed by 2 bases and J by 2 bases, 6 bases remained unmatched. This CDR3 comprises 17 residues. DNA for the CDR3: TGTGCCAGCAGTTTAGGACTAGCGGGAGTGCAGACCTACGAGCAGTACTTC. It codes for CASSLGLAGVQTYEQYF.